This T cell receptor beta chain was sequenced in a study of blood T cell repertoires in COVID-19. Trimming took 1 base from V and 0 from J, leaving 10 bases between them. The CDR3 totals 15 residues. Germline lookup yields CDR1 SGHDT and CDR2 YYEEEE. Some clones are missing from TCRdb's copy, which holds only in-frame ones; the method was immunoSEQ multiplex PCR. The repertoire holds about 170,000 clones, with around 80% as singletons. The TCR originated in a woman aged 70-85 years in a cohort exposed to, infected with or recovered from COVID-19 (not recorded which). The chain links TRBV5-6 to TRBJ1-1; D not resolved. Sequencing input: PBMCs or T cells enriched from blood (not recorded which). The CDR3 DNA reads TGTGCCAGCAGCTTGTTCGGGATCATGAACACTGAAGCTTTCTTT. Its translation is CASSLFGIMNTEAFF.